These 24 T cell receptor beta chains share one sample of origin, sequenced in a study of response to subunit inactivated influenza vaccine. TCRdb re-called the RT-PCR reads with MiXCR, one entry per CDR3 protein. The data hold about 480,000 distinct CDR3 sequences, with 10% to 15% observed a single time. The sequencing used PBMCs from blood, collected 40 to 50 days after vaccination. These receptor sequences come from a man aged 50 or older who received an inactivated influenza vaccine.

This chain joins TRBV7-2 and TRBJ2-7; D is ambiguous. CDR1 is SGHTA and CDR2 is FQGNSA in the germline V gene. The CDR3 extends over 15 amino acids. V was shortened by 5 bases and J by 2 bases, with 16 bases between the two germline ends. DNA of the CDR3: TGTGCCAGCAGCCCCCTCCGGACCTACACCTACGAGCAGTACTTC. This encodes CASSPLRTYTYEQYF.

This clonotype was counted many times. This chain connects TRBV20-1 to TRBJ1-2; 9 nucleotides match TRBD1. The germline V gene encodes CDR1 DFQATT and CDR2 SNEGSKA (reference sequence). Trimming at V came to 4 bases and at J to 4 bases, leaving 1 base not matched to a gene. The CDR3 covers 12 residues. CDR3: CSATTGGYGYTF. CDR3 bases: TGCAGTGCTACGACAGGGGGCTATGGCTACACCTTC.

This clonotype has a handful of counts. This chain joins TRBV5-1 and TRBJ2-7; 11 bases line up with TRBD1. Trimming took 0 bases from V and 3 from J; bases not matched to a gene: 2. Germline V CDR1 and CDR2: SGHRS, YFSETQ. The CDR3 covers 15 residues. The CDR3 DNA follows: TGCGCCAGCAGCTTGGGGGGACAGGGGGTCTACGAGCAGTACTTC. Translating it yields CASSLGGQGVYEQYF.

V gene TRBV5-1 combines with J gene TRBJ2-6; D is uncertain. Germline CDR1 is SGHRS and CDR2 is YFSETQ. The CDR3 extends over 17 amino acids. V was pared by 0 bases and J by 4 bases, with 14 bases between. The CDR3 reads CASSLEGISSGANVLTF. CDR3 bases: TGCGCCAGCAGCTTGGAGGGAATCAGTTCGGGGGCCAACGTCCTGACTTTC.

This clonotype was seen only a few times. The chain employs TRBV28 and TRBJ2-3; D gene unclear. V was trimmed by 2 bases and J by 2 bases, leaving 8 bases between them. The CDR3 runs 14 residues. In germline, CDR1 is MDHEN, CDR2 SYDVKM. The CDR3 DNA follows: TGTGCCAGCAGTTTAAACCCCGTCACAGATACGCAGTATTTT. This encodes CASSLNPVTDTQYF.

The chain combines TRBV20-1 with TRBJ2-1; D not resolved. The germline V gene has CDR1 DFQATT and CDR2 SNEGSKA (reference sequence). V was pared by 3 bases and J by 6 bases, with 3 bases between. The CDR3 loop spans 10 amino acids. The CDR3 DNA sequence: TGCAGTGCTAGCCCCAATGAGCAGTTCTTC. Translated, it gives CSASPNEQFF.

The chain recombines TRBV30 with TRBJ2-7, with D possibly matching TRBD1 (6 bases). With 1 base removed from V and 4 bases from J, the gap between germline ends came to 14 bases. The CDR3 length is 14 residues. Germline lookup yields CDR1 GTSNPN and CDR2 SVGIG (reference sequence). The DNA of the CDR3 is TGTGCCTGGAGTGGTAGGGGGAATACTTACGAGCAGTACTTC. Its translation: CAWSGRGNTYEQYF.

This clonotype has more than one count but fewer than ten. This sequence joins TRBV7-8 and TRBJ2-1; D may be TRBD1 or TRBD2 (6 bases each). Germline-derived CDR1 and CDR2 are SGHVS and FQNEAQ. CDR3 length equals 13 residues. Trimming cost V 4 bases and J 9 bases, with 13 bases left between them. The CDR3 bases are TGTGCCAGCAGCTCCCGACTAGGGGGTGAGCAGTTCTTC. Translating gives CASSSRLGGEQFF. The variable domain in full, completed from reference TRBV7-8 and TRBJ2-1, reads GAGVSQSPRYKVAKRGQDVALRCDPISGHVSLFWYQQALGQGPEFLTYFQNEAQLDKSGLPSDRFFAERPEGSVSTLKIQRTQQEDSAVYLCASSSRLGGEQFFGPGTRLTVL.

The table lists this clonotype with many counts. J is TRBJ2-2 and V is TRBV12-3 or TRBV12-4, with D unclear. The CDR3 consists of 16 residues. V lost 3 bases and J 4 bases, leaving 15 bases between the germline ends. CDR3 in DNA: TGTGCCAGCAGTTTTTGGTCGGTGCGTACCACCGGGGAGCTGTTTTTT. This encodes CASSFWSVRTTGELFF.

J is TRBJ2-2 and V is TRBV4-3; D uncertain. The CDR3 consists of 16 residues. The V end was cut by 0 bases, the J end by 7 bases, with 15 bases between. The germline CDR1 and CDR2 sequences are LGHNA and YSLEER. The CDR3 loop reads CASSQESTVNFGELFF. The CDR3 DNA reads as TGCGCCAGCAGCCAAGAGTCTACAGTCAATTTCGGGGAGCTGTTTTTT.

This clonotype was seen only a few times. The chain has TRBV7-8 and TRBJ2-3; TRBD2 is a possible D gene (9 bases). The CDR3 totals 19 residues. Trimming stripped 5 bases from V and 7 bases from J, with 31 bases between. CDR1 and CDR2 from the germline V gene are SGHVS and FQNEAQ. CDR3 DNA sequence: TGTGCCAGCAGCAGACAGGGGCGACGGCTAGCGGGACCCCTGAATACGCAGTATTTT. Translated: CASSRQGRRLAGPLNTQYF. The whole variable domain, filled in from reference TRBV7-8 and TRBJ2-3, reads GAGVSQSPRYKVAKRGQDVALRCDPISGHVSLFWYQQALGQGPEFLTYFQNEAQLDKSGLPSDRFFAERPEGSVSTLKIQRTQQEDSAVYLCASSRQGRRLAGPLNTQYFGPGTRLTVL.

This clonotype has a handful of counts. The chain has TRBV7-9 and TRBJ2-7; TRBD1 matches 11 bases. Germline V CDR1 and CDR2: SEHNR, FQNEAQ (reference sequence). V dropped 5 bases and J dropped 6; count of bases not matched to a gene: 12. This CDR3 contains 16 residues. The CDR3 DNA is TGTGCCAGCAGCACTACTCTTTACGGGACAGGGGGCGAGCAGTACTTC. As protein: CASSTTLYGTGGEQYF.

The rearrangement joins TRBV7-2 to TRBJ2-7; either TRBD1 or TRBD2 may supply D (5 bases each). The CDR3 extends over 15 amino acids. Trimming cost V 4 bases and J 4 bases, with 17 bases left between them. The germline CDR1 and CDR2 sequences are SGHTA and FQGNSA. The CDR3: CASSYDGASSYEQYF. The CDR3 DNA is TGTGCCAGCAGCTACGACGGGGCTAGTAGTTACGAGCAGTACTTC.

This clonotype was detected a few times. The chain has TRBV20-1 and TRBJ2-1; the D gene is possibly TRBD1 (5 bases). V gave up 6 bases and J gave up 9 bases, with 15 bases separating them. Germline V gene lookup returns CDR1 DFQATT and CDR2 SNEGSKA (reference sequence). This CDR3 region has 12 residues. This CDR3 is CSAKSRVGEQFF. The CDR3 DNA sequence: TGCAGTGCCAAGAGCAGGGTCGGTGAGCAGTTCTTC.

As for this clonotype: Because the CDR3 is missing its conserved closing phenylalanine or tryptophan, this is likely a read error. This chain connects TRBV5-6 to TRBJ2-5; D is possibly TRBD2 (5 bases). The germline gives CDR1 SGHDT, CDR2 YYEEEE. V lost 3 bases, J lost 4 bases, and 25 bases lay in between. The CDR3 consists of 18 residues. The CDR3 DNA reads as TGTGCCAGCAGCTATAGAACAACCGGGAAACAATGGGGAGAGACCCAGTACTTA. It encodes CASSYRTTGKQWGETQYL.

This clonotype was observed at least ten times. The rearrangement links TRBV10-3 to TRBJ1-1; the D is unclear. The CDR3 sequence is 12 residues long. The germline V and J ends were trimmed by 0 bases and 4 bases, with 3 bases remaining between them. Germline CDR1 is ENHRY and CDR2 is SYGVKD. The CDR3 nucleotides read TGTGCCATCAGTGAGTCTCCCACTGAAGCTTTCTTT. Residues: CAISESPTEAFF.

This chain uses TRBV4-1 with TRBJ2-7, with D maybe TRBD2 (5 bases). Germline-derived CDR1 and CDR2 are MGHRA and YSYEKL. The CDR3 has 15 amino acids. V lost 2 bases, J lost 3 bases, and 14 bases lay in between. The CDR3 DNA follows: TGCGCCAGCAGCCAACACCGGGGTCGGGTCTACGAGCAGTACTTC. This gives the protein CASSQHRGRVYEQYF.

This chain joins TRBV6-1 and TRBJ2-1, with 11 bases that match TRBD2. In germline, CDR1 is MNHNS, CDR2 SASEGT. The CDR3 loop spans 17 amino acids. The V and J ends lost 6 bases and 5 bases, in that order; junction bases with no gene match: 12. Here the CDR3 reads CASSAPQLAGANNEQFF. The CDR3 DNA reads TGTGCCAGCAGCGCACCTCAACTAGCGGGAGCTAACAATGAGCAGTTCTTC.

In its sample, this clonotype was seen a few times. The chain links TRBV4-3 to TRBJ2-1; TRBD2 might be the D (5 bases). V lost 0 bases and J 0 bases, leaving 9 bases between the germline ends. CDR1 and CDR2 (germline): LGHNA, YSLEER. The CDR3 loop spans 16 amino acids. Here the CDR3 DNA reads TGCGCCAGCAGCCAAGACGGGGTAGACTCCTACAATGAGCAGTTCTTC. This codes for CASSQDGVDSYNEQFF.

This clonotype was counted a few times. CDR3 protein: CSARAYETGLLDGEAFF. The CDR3 region has the DNA TGCAGTGCTAGAGCCTACGAAACAGGGCTTCTTGATGGTGAAGCTTTCTTT. V is TRBV20-1 and J is TRBJ1-1; weak D call: TRBD1 (6 bases). Trimming shortened V by 1 base and J by 7 bases, and 25 bases separated the two germline ends. The CDR3 runs to 17 residues. Germline values: CDR1 DFQATT, CDR2 SNEGSKA (reference sequence).

The rearrangement uses TRBV6-6 and TRBJ2-3; tentative D call: TRBD1 (6 bases). CDR1 MNHNY and CDR2 SVGAGI come from the germline V gene (reference sequence). The CDR3 runs to 13 residues. The germline V and J ends were trimmed by 0 bases and 6 bases, with 7 bases remaining between them. CDR3 bases: TGTGCCAGCAGTTACTCCCAGGGGGATACGCAGTATTTT. Its protein product is CASSYSQGDTQYF.

This clonotype was recorded at least ten times. This rearrangement joins TRBV9 to TRBJ2-1; 13 bases fit TRBD2. Unmatched junction bases numbered 6, after V lost 2 bases and J lost 7 bases. The CDR3 is made up of 16 amino acids. Germline CDR1 and CDR2: SGDLS and YYNGEE. For the CDR3, the DNA is TGTGCCAGCAGCGTTCAACGGACTAGCGGGAGAAATGAGCAGTTCTTC. Its protein product is CASSVQRTSGRNEQFF.

The chain carries TRBV12-3 or TRBV12-4 and TRBJ2-3; 10 bases align to TRBD1. V trimming: 2 bases; J trimming: 6 bases; junction bases outside the gene matches: 5. This CDR3 is 15 amino acids long. The CDR3 protein is CASSLYRDRGDTQYF. The DNA of the CDR3 is TGTGCCAGCAGTTTATACCGGGACAGGGGTGATACGCAGTATTTT.

V gene TRBV6-2 or TRBV6-3 combines with J gene TRBJ1-2; D might be TRBD1 (5 bases). The germline V gene encodes CDR1 MNHEY and CDR2 SVGEGT. Trimming pared 6 bases from V and 3 bases from J, leaving 17 bases between. The CDR3 is made up of 15 amino acids. In DNA, the CDR3 is TGTGCCAGCAGATCGGGAGGGACGGACGACTATGGCTACACCTTC. It codes for CASRSGGTDDYGYTF.